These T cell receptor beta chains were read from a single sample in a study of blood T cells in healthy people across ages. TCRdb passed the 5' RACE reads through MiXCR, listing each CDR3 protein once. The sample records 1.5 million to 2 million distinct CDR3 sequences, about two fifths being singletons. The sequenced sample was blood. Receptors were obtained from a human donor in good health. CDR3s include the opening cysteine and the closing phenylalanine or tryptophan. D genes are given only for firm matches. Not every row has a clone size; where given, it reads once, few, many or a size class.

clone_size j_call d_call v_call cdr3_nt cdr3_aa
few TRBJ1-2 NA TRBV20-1 TGCAGTGCTATTACCCGGGACATTAACTATGGCTACACCTTC CSAITRDINYGYTF
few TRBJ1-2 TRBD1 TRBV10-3 TGTGCCATCAGCAATGACAGGGGGATTATCGGCTACACCTTC CAISNDRGIIGYTF
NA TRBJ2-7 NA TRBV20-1 TGCAGTGCTAGAGATCTGGGTGCTGGCGTGAACGAGCAGTACTTC CSARDLGAGVNEQYF
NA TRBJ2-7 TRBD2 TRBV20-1 TGCAGTGCTAGAGAAATAGCGGGGGGCCGCTTCGCCTACGAGCAGTACTTC CSAREIAGGRFAYEQYF
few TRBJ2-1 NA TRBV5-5 TGTGCCAGCAGTCCCGGGACGGCATTGTACAATGAGCAGTTCTTC CASSPGTALYNEQFF
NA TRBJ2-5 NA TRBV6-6 TGTGCCAGCAGTTACTCGTACGGGGAGACCCAGTACTTC CASSYSYGETQYF
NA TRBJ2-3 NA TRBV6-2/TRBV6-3 TGTGCCAGCAGACCAAGACACTACGGCACAGATACGCAGTATTTT CASRPRHYGTDTQYF
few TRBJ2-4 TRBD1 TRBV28 TGTGCCAGCTACACAGGGGGCAAAAACATTCAGTACTTC CASYTGGKNIQYF
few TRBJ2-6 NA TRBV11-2 TGTGCCAGCAGCTTAGATACCGTCTCTGGGGCCAACGTCCTGACTTTC CASSLDTVSGANVLTF
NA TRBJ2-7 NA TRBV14 TGTGCCAGCAGCCAATGGCAAAACGTCGAGCAGTACTTC CASSQWQNVEQYF
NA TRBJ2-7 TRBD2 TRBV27 TGTGCCAGCAGTTTATCGGGGACTAGCGGGACCTACGAGCAGTACTTC CASSLSGTSGTYEQYF
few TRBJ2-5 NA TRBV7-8 TGTGCCAGCAGCTTATTTCTCCGATCGAGTAGAGAACAAGAGACCCAGTACTTC CASSLFLRSSREQETQYF
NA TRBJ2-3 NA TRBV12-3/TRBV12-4 TGTGCCAGCAGTTTTCAGGCAGGCAAGGGCACAGATACGCAGTATTTT CASSFQAGKGTDTQYF
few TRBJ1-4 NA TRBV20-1 TGCAGTGCTATCTCCGGGACCGCGAATGAAAAACTGTTTTTT CSAISGTANEKLFF
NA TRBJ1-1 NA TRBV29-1 TGCAGCGGTGAAATAGCTGAGAACACTGAAGCTTTCTTT CSGEIAENTEAFF
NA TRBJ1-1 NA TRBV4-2 TGTGCCAGCAGCCGGGGGCCTTCTGGGGCTGAAGCTTTCTTT CASSRGPSGAEAFF
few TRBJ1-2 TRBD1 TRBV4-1 TGCGCCAGCAGCCAAGGCCCGTCGACAGGGGCGGGGGGCTACACCTTC CASSQGPSTGAGGYTF
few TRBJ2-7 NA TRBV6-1 TGTGCCAGCAGTGAAGTAAGCCGGGTCGAGCAGTACTTC CASSEVSRVEQYF
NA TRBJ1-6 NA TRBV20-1 TGCAGTGCTAGTTTCCGGGGACCACATTCACCCCTCCACTTT CSASFRGPHSPLHF
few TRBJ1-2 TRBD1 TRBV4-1 TGCGCCAGCAGCCAACTAGGGACAGCCTCTAACTATGGCTACACCTTC CASSQLGTASNYGYTF
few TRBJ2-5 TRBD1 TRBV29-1 TGCAGCGTTGCTGGACAGGTGCTGAAAGAGACCCAGTACTTC CSVAGQVLKETQYF
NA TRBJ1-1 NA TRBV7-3 TGTGCCAGCAGCTTAACTAGGCTCAAGGGGGACACTGAAGCTTTCTTT CASSLTRLKGDTEAFF
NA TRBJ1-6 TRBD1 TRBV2 TGTGCCAGCAGTGAATATCTGGACAGGGTGAAAACGTACAATAATTCACCCCTCCACTTT CASSEYLDRVKTYNNSPLHF
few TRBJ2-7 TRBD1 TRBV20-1 TGCAGTGCTGGGACAGCTCTCTACGAGCAGTACTTC CSAGTALYEQYF
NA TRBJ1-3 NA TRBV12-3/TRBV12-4 TGTGCCAGCAGTGACAGCCCCTCTGGAAACACCATATATTTT CASSDSPSGNTIYF
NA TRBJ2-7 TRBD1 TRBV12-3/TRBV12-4 TGTGCCAGCAGCAAATGGGGGACAGGGAGATACGAGCAGTACTTC CASSKWGTGRYEQYF
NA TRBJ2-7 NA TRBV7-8 TGTTCCAGCAGCCATCGCCGAGAAGCCAGGAACACCTACGAGCAGTACTTC CSSSHRREARNTYEQYF
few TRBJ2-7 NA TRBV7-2 TGTGCCAGCAGCTTGGGGGGACAGATCGAGCAGTACTTC CASSLGGQIEQYF
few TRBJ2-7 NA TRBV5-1 TGCGCCAGCAGCGTGAGTACTCCTTCCTACGAGCAGTACTTC CASSVSTPSYEQYF
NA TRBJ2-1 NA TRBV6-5 TGTGCCAGCAGTACCGTACGACAGGAGCGGATAAATGAGCAGTTCTTC CASSTVRQERINEQFF
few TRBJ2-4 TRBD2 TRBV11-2 TGTGCCAGCAGCCGCACGCTAGCGGGGGGAATTGGCATTCAGTACTTC CASSRTLAGGIGIQYF
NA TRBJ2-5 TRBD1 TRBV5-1 TGCGCCAGCAGCGACACCGGGACAGGGCAAGAGACCCAGTACTTC CASSDTGTGQETQYF
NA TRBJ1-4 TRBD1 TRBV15 TGTGCCACCAGCAGAGACCCGACAGGGACTAATGAAAAACTGTTTTTT CATSRDPTGTNEKLFF
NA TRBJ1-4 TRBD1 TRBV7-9 TGTGCCAGCACCAAGGACAGGGCTAATGAAAAACTGTTTTTT CASTKDRANEKLFF
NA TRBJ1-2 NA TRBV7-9 TGTGCCAGCAGCCCAACCGGGACCGCCTATGGCTACACCTTC CASSPTGTAYGYTF
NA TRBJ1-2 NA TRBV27 TGTGCCAGCAGTCCCCGGCACGTGGGATATGGCTACACCTTC CASSPRHVGYGYTF
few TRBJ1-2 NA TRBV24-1 TGTGCCACCAGTGATGGAGGGAATAGCAACTATGGCTACACCTTC CATSDGGNSNYGYTF
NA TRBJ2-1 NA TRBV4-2 TGTGCCAGCAGCCAAGTTGGGAACAATGAGCAGTTCTTC CASSQVGNNEQFF
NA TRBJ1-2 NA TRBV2 TGTGCCAGCAGTGAAAAGAGGGAGAGTGGCTACACCTTC CASSEKRESGYTF
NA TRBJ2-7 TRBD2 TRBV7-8 TGTGCCAGCAGATCCTCCCCCGGACTAGCGGAGCCCTACGAGCAGTACTTC CASRSSPGLAEPYEQYF
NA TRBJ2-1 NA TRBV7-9 TGTGCCAGCAGCCCCTCAAGCCGGATCAACAATGAGCAGTTCTTC CASSPSSRINNEQFF
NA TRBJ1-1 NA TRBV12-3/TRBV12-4 TGTGCCAGCAGTAATGGACCGAGTCTCGAAGCTTTCTTT CASSNGPSLEAFF
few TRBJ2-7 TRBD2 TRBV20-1 TGCAGTGCGCCGACTAGCGGGGGGGCTCGGGAGCAGTACTTC CSAPTSGGAREQYF
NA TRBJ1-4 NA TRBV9 TGTGCCAGCAGCGTAGACTTCCTGGCGACTAATGAAAAACTGTTTTTT CASSVDFLATNEKLFF
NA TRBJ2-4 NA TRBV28 TGTGCCAGCAGTTTTACCGGGACATGGACAATTCAGTACTTC CASSFTGTWTIQYF
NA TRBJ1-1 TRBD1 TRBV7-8 TGTGCCAGCAGCTTAGTCTCGGGACAGGGTATGGTGAACACTGAAGCTTTCTTT CASSLVSGQGMVNTEAFF
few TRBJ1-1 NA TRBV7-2 TGTGCCAGCAGTTTCTCGGATAACACTGAAGCTTTCTTT CASSFSDNTEAFF
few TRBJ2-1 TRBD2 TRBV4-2 TGTGCCAGCAGCCAAGATCAAGCGGGGGGGGGCAATGAGCAGTTCTTC CASSQDQAGGGNEQFF
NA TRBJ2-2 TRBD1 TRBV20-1 TGCAGTGCTAGTCCGGGACAGGGGAGGACCGGGGAGCTGTTTTTT CSASPGQGRTGELFF
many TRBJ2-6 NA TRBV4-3 TGCGCCAGCAGCCGGGCCTCTGGGGCCAACGTCCTGACTTTC CASSRASGANVLTF
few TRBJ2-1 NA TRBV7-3 TGTGCCAGCAGCTTACTTCTAAGCTCCTACAATGAGCAGTTCTTC CASSLLLSSYNEQFF
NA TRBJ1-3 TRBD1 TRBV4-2 TGTGCCAGCAGCCGGGGACAGCCGTCTGGAAACACCATATATTTT CASSRGQPSGNTIYF
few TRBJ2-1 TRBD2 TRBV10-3 TGTGCCTCTCGGAGGGGACTAGCGGGGAACAATGAGCAGTTCTTC CASRRGLAGNNEQFF
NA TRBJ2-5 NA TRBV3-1 TGTGCCAGCAGCCAAGATTTCGCAGGGCAAGAGACCCAGTACTTC CASSQDFAGQETQYF
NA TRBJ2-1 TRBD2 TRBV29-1 TGCAGCGTTGAAGAAGTCGGGACTAGCCGCGGCAATGAGCAGTTCTTC CSVEEVGTSRGNEQFF